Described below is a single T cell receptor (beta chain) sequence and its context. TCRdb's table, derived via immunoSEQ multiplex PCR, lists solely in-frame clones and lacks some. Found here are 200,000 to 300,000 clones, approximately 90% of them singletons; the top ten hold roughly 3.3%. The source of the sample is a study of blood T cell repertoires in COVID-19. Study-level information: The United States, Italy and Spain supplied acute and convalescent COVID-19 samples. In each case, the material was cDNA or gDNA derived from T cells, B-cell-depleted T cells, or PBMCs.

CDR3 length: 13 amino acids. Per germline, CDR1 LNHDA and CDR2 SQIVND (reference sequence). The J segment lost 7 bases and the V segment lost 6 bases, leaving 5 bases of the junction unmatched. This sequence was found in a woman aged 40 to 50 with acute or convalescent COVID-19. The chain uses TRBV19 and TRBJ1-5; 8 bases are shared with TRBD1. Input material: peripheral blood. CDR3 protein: CASSPGGWQPQHF. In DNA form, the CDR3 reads TGTGCCAGTAGCCCAGGGGGCTGGCAGCCCCAGCATTTT.